This record concerns one TCR beta chain sequence. A junction boundary mismatches the germline segment, possibly from a read error. The data are from a study of CD8+CD57+ T cells in acquired aplastic anemia. Germline lookup yields CDR1 SGHVS and CDR2 FQNEAQ. The CDR3 extends over 13 amino acids. Profiling of TCR beta VDJ combinations and CDR3 sequences used genomic DNA as template. Each CDR3 protein is one row after TCRdb ran MiXCR on the reads. Seen here are 200,000 or so distinct CDR3 sequences, 64% observed once, and the top ten hold 35% to 55%. The rearrangement links TRBV7-8 to TRBJ2-1; D is unclear. The receptor's source is a human donor with severe aplastic anemia or a healthy control (not recorded which). The sequenced material came from sorted CD4+, CD8+, or CD8+CD57+ T cells (not recorded which) from PBMCs. CDR3 coding DNA: TGTGCCAGCAGTTTATATGCAAGCAATGGGCAGTTCTTC. This gives the protein CASSLYASNGQFF.